The 22 T cell receptor beta chains below were found in one sample sequenced in a study of blood T cell repertoires in COVID-19. Sequenced by immunoSEQ multiplex PCR; TCRdb stores in-frame clones only, minus some. Of a few hundred thousand clones in the sample, 85% to 90% were seen once. The specimen was peripheral blood. The receptor source for this set is a man aged 60-69 years with acute or convalescent COVID-19.

This clone has only a few counts. The gene calls are TRBV28 and TRBJ1-2; 7 bases align to TRBD1. From germline, CDR1 is MDHEN and CDR2 SYDVKM. The CDR3 sequence is 14 residues long. The trim removed 7 bases at V and 4 bases at J, leaving 9 bases unmatched. This CDR3 reads CASTGGLRTYGYTF. The CDR3 coding sequence is TGTGCCAGCACAGGGGGGCTGAGGACCTATGGCTACACCTTC.

The J gene is TRBJ2-5, the V gene TRBV11-2, with TRBD1 identical over 10 bases. The CDR3 extends over 15 amino acids. Trimming cost V 5 bases and J 5 bases; bases outside gene matches: 8. Germline assignment: CDR1 SGHAT and CDR2 FQNNGV. The CDR3 here is CASSLRDRGRETQYF. The DNA for the CDR3 is TGTGCCAGCAGCCTCCGTGACAGGGGGCGGGAGACCCAGTACTTC.

This clone was detected only a few times. The chain employs TRBV12-5 and TRBJ1-3; 8 bases match TRBD1. CDR1 is LGHNT, CDR2 FRNRAP, per germline. This CDR3 is 15 amino acids long. V was clipped by 6 bases and J by 2 bases; unmatched bases: 6. The CDR3 loop is CASGPQGAAGNTIYF. CDR3 DNA: TGTGCTAGTGGCCCCCAGGGGGCAGCTGGAAACACCATATATTTT.

The chain employs TRBV5-6 and TRBJ1-2; 9 bases fit TRBD1. V lost 4 bases and J lost 2; bases outside the gene matches: 3. Germline V gene data show CDR1 as SGHDT and CDR2 as YYEEEE. CDR3 length equals 14 residues. For the CDR3, the DNA is TGTGCCAGCAGCAGCGACAGGGGGAACTATGGCTACACCTTC. It codes for CASSSDRGNYGYTF. The variable domain in full, with the rest retrieved from reference TRBV5-6 and TRBJ1-2, is DAGVTQSPTHLIKTRGQQVTLRCSPKSGHDTVSWYQQALGQGPQFIFQYYEEEERQRGNFPDRFSGHQFPNYSSELNVNALLLGDSALYLCASSSDRGNYGYTFGSGTRLTVV.

This sequence joins TRBV6-5 and TRBJ1-2; TRBD1 aligns across 9 bases. CDR1 and CDR2 (germline): MNHEY, SVGAGI. V was pared by 6 bases and J by 4 bases, with 6 bases of the junction left unmatched. The CDR3 is made up of 14 amino acids. The CDR3 region has the DNA TGTGCCAGCAGACCACAGGGGGCAGTCTATGGCTACACCTTC. Its translation: CASRPQGAVYGYTF.

The V gene is TRBV28, the J gene TRBJ2-7; possible D gene TRBD2, 7 bases. With 5 bases removed from V and 4 bases from J, the gap between germline ends came to 18 bases. The CDR3 is made up of 15 amino acids. Germline CDR1 MDHEN, CDR2 SYDVKM. The CDR3: CASSGGGGSYYEQYF. CDR3 nucleotides: TGTGCCAGCAGTGGGGGAGGGGGATCGTATTACGAGCAGTACTTC.

The CDR3 sequence: CASSLQGARTEAFF. CDR3 bases: TGTGCCAGCAGCTTACAGGGGGCGCGCACTGAAGCTTTCTTT. The chain links TRBV7-2 to TRBJ1-1; 8 bases agree with TRBD1. Germline CDR1 SGHTA, CDR2 FQGNSA. With V trimmed by 2 bases and J by 4 bases, 3 bases remained unmatched. This CDR3 has 14 residues.

The chain couples TRBV7-3 to TRBJ1-2, with 7 nucleotides matching TRBD1. Germline V CDR1 and CDR2: SGHTA, FQGTGA. V gave up 1 base and J gave up 11 bases; unmatched junction bases: 13. CDR3 length equals 15 residues. CDR3 loop: CASSLSAGGRPRYTF. The CDR3 DNA reads as TGTGCCAGCAGCTTAAGTGCAGGGGGACGCCCCCGATACACCTTC.

The chain is built from TRBV12-5 and TRBJ1-1; D unresolved. The CDR3 is 13 residues long. Between the trimmed V and J ends, which lost 4 bases and 3 bases, there was a span of 9 bases. Germline CDR1 LGHNT, CDR2 FRNRAP. CDR3 in DNA: TGTGCTAGTGGTTCAGAACGGGACACTGAAGCTTTCTTT. The encoded protein is CASGSERDTEAFF.

This sequence joins TRBV5-1 and TRBJ1-2, with 11 bases aligning to TRBD1. Germline CDR1 is SGHRS and CDR2 is YFSETQ. V lost 4 bases to trimming and J lost 4 bases; unmatched junction nucleotides: 12. CDR3 length: 17 residues. The CDR3 coding sequence is TGCGCCAGCAGCCCGGAAACCACCGGGACAGGGGGCTATGGCTACACCTTC. Protein: CASSPETTGTGGYGYTF.

The genes are TRBV11-2 and TRBJ2-3; 9 bases are a match to TRBD2. Germline CDR1 reads SGHAT; CDR2 reads FQNNGV. This CDR3 has 17 amino acids. Trimming cost V 8 bases and J 1 base; bases outside gene matches: 13. CDR3 protein: CASRRDGGGARTDTQYF. CDR3 bases: TGTGCCAGCCGGCGGGATGGCGGGGGGGCGCGCACAGATACGCAGTATTTT.

This sequence joins TRBV28 and TRBJ2-7; 9 bases map to TRBD1. Germline assignment: CDR1 MDHEN and CDR2 SYDVKM. This CDR3 contains 18 residues. V lost 5 bases, J lost 3 bases, and 17 bases stayed unmatched. The CDR3: CASSPPPGTGNFLYEQYF. The CDR3 DNA reads TGTGCCAGCAGTCCTCCCCCCGGGACAGGGAACTTCCTCTACGAGCAGTACTTC.

J is TRBJ1-5 and V is TRBV27; tentative D call: TRBD1 (5 bases). Trimming cost V 2 bases and J 4 bases, with 15 bases left between them. The CDR3 has 16 amino acids. CDR1 and CDR2 (germline): MNHEY, SMNVEV (reference sequence). CDR3 protein: CASSLGGDRYNQPQHF. DNA for the CDR3: TGTGCCAGCAGTTTAGGGGGGGACCGATATAATCAGCCCCAGCATTTT.

This clone was counted a single time. This sequence joins TRBV6-6 and TRBJ1-1, with TRBD1 identical over 12 bases. Losses at the gene ends were 2 bases for V and 2 bases for J; bases not matched to a gene: 3. The germline V gene has CDR1 MNHNY and CDR2 SVGAGI (reference sequence). CDR3 length equals 16 residues. CDR3 protein: CASSYGTGGGNTEAFF. Here the CDR3 DNA reads TGTGCCAGCAGTTACGGGACAGGGGGCGGAAACACTGAAGCTTTCTTT.

This clone showed up just once. The rearrangement links TRBV28 to TRBJ1-1, with 7 bases aligning to TRBD1. Germline values: CDR1 MDHEN, CDR2 SYDVKM. V was clipped by 4 bases and J by 4 bases; unmatched bases: 9. The CDR3 length is 15 residues. Here the CDR3 reads CASSYRRQGSTEAFF. The CDR3 DNA reads TGTGCCAGCAGTTACCGACGACAGGGTAGCACTGAAGCTTTCTTT.

The chain joins TRBV2 to TRBJ2-5; TRBD2 agrees at 9 bases. V lost 4 bases, J lost 1 base, and 4 bases stayed unmatched. There are 15 residues in the CDR3. Germline V gene data show CDR1 as SNHLY and CDR2 as FYNNEI. CDR3 bases: TGTGCCAGCAGTGCGGGGCGGGGGGGCCAAGAGACCCAGTACTTC. It yields the protein CASSAGRGGQETQYF.

The chain is built from TRBV7-2 and TRBJ2-1; 10 bases agree with TRBD1. This CDR3 spans 16 amino acids. Unmatched junction bases numbered 12, after V lost 6 bases and J lost 7 bases. From germline, CDR1 is SGHTA and CDR2 FQGNSA. The CDR3 loop is CASSLRQGAGLNEQFF. In DNA form, the CDR3 reads TGTGCCAGCAGTTTGAGACAGGGGGCCGGGTTGAATGAGCAGTTCTTC.

The J gene is TRBJ2-7, the V gene TRBV3-1 (or the pseudogene TRBV3-2), with D possibly being TRBD1 (6 bases). Trimming cost V 1 base and J 6 bases, with 13 bases left between them. There are 14 residues in the CDR3. The germline V gene has CDR1 LGHDT and CDR2 YNNKEL (reference sequence). The CDR3 nucleotides read TGTGCCAGCAGCCAAGGTGAGGGGGTGGGCGAGCAGTACTTC. Residues: CASSQGEGVGEQYF.

The V call is TRBV7-2, the J call TRBJ2-1; tentative D call: TRBD1 (6 bases). CDR1 SGHTA and CDR2 FQGNSA come from the germline V gene. V was cut by 4 bases and J by 6 bases, with 16 bases left in between. The CDR3 is made up of 15 amino acids. In DNA, the CDR3 is TGTGCCAGCAGCTATTATCTCGTAGGGGGCAATGAGCAGTTCTTC. It yields the protein CASSYYLVGGNEQFF.

This clone was found once. The J gene is TRBJ2-3, the V gene TRBV27; TRBD1 matches 9 bases. Germline loops: CDR1 MNHEY, CDR2 SMNVEV (reference sequence). The CDR3 is 16 residues long. V lost 2 bases to trimming and J lost 7 bases; unmatched junction nucleotides: 10. CDR3 protein: CASSLTGGADRNTQYF. Written as DNA, the CDR3 is TGTGCCAGCAGTTTAACAGGGGGCGCGGACCGAAATACGCAGTATTTT.

V usage is TRBV5-6 and J usage is TRBJ1-1; D is unresolved. Trimming removed 4 bases at V and 4 bases at J, with 14 bases between. CDR1 is SGHDT and CDR2 is YYEEEE in the germline V gene. The CDR3 is 14 amino acids. CDR3 sequence (DNA): TGTGCCAGCAGCCAAAGAACGGGATCCACTGAAGCTTTCTTT. Residues: CASSQRTGSTEAFF. Drawing the rest from reference TRBV5-6 and TRBJ1-1, the complete variable domain is DAGVTQSPTHLIKTRGQQVTLRCSPKSGHDTVSWYQQALGQGPQFIFQYYEEEERQRGNFPDRFSGHQFPNYSSELNVNALLLGDSALYLCASSQRTGSTEAFFGQGTRLTVV.

The chain joins TRBV10-3 to TRBJ1-1, with D perhaps TRBD1 (5 bases). With 3 bases removed from V and 4 bases from J, the gap between germline ends came to 15 bases. CDR3 length equals 15 residues. From germline, CDR1 is ENHRY and CDR2 SYGVKD. This CDR3 reads CAISDNLGGGTEAFF. For the CDR3, the DNA is TGTGCCATCAGTGATAATTTGGGGGGGGGCACTGAAGCTTTCTTT.